These 24 T cell receptor beta chains originate from one sample sequenced in a study of shared clonotypes between healthy human individuals. TCRdb's copy holds only in-frame clones and misses some; the assay was immunoSEQ multiplex PCR. The sample has some 2,400,000 clones, almost 96% seen once. Sequenced sample: naive CD4+ T cells sorted from blood. The subset was: CD45RA+ positively selected. These TCRs come from a man aged 18 to 30 in good health.

This clone appeared a single time. The chain couples TRBV5-4 to TRBJ2-1, with D perhaps TRBD1 or TRBD2 (5 bases each). The CDR3 is 17 amino acids. Germline CDR1 SGHNT, CDR2 YYREEE (reference sequence). V lost 0 bases and J 6 bases, leaving 19 bases between the germline ends. CDR3 residues: CASSLGNSGPGSNEQFF. CDR3 nucleotides: TGTGCCAGCAGCTTGGGAAACTCGGGGCCCGGTAGCAATGAGCAGTTCTTC. The variable domain in full, with the rest retrieved from reference TRBV5-4 and TRBJ2-1, is ETGVTQSPTHLIKTRGQQVTLRCSSQSGHNTVSWYQQALGQGPQFIFQYYREEENGRGNFPPRFSGLQFPNYSSELNVNALELDDSALYLCASSLGNSGPGSNEQFFGPGTRLTVL.

The rearrangement uses TRBV29-1 and TRBJ2-1; 11 nucleotides line up with TRBD2. With 2 bases clipped from V and 0 bases from J, the junction kept 6 bases outside the gene matches. This CDR3 region has 17 residues. Germline CDR1 reads SQVTM; CDR2 reads ANQGSEA. The CDR3 bases are TGCAGCGTTGAACGGACTAGCGGGCCCAGCTCCTACAATGAGCAGTTCTTC. Its translation is CSVERTSGPSSYNEQFF.

The chain couples TRBV7-9 to TRBJ1-6; 7 nucleotides match TRBD1. Germline CDR1 SEHNR, CDR2 FQNEAQ (reference sequence). The CDR3 totals 17 residues. The junction had 9 bases not matched to a gene; V was cut back by 2 bases and J by 5 bases. The CDR3 nucleotides read TGTGCCAGCAGCTTAAATACCGGAGGGGGCAATAATTCACCCCTCCACTTT. Its translation is CASSLNTGGGNNSPLHF.

The rearrangement joins TRBV2 to TRBJ2-7; D is unresolved. V lost 4 bases to trimming and J lost 2 bases, with 9 bases between them. The CDR3 is made up of 13 amino acids. Per the germline V gene, CDR1 is SNHLY and CDR2 is FYNNEI. The CDR3 DNA reads as TGTGCCAGCAGTGTTGGCGAAGCCTACGAGCAGTACTTC. It codes for CASSVGEAYEQYF.

The V call is TRBV9, the J call TRBJ2-1, with TRBD2 matching 13 bases. CDR1 is SGDLS and CDR2 is YYNGEE in the germline V gene. J lost 2 bases, V lost 3 bases, and 5 bases had no gene match. There are 17 residues in the CDR3. The CDR3 is CASSGAGTSGTYNEQFF. CDR3 nucleotides: TGTGCCAGCAGCGGAGCCGGGACTAGCGGGACCTACAATGAGCAGTTCTTC.

V is TRBV30 and J is TRBJ2-3, with TRBD1 as a possible D gene (5 bases). In germline, CDR1 is GTSNPN, CDR2 SVGIG (reference sequence). The CDR3 contains 12 residues. V gave up 5 bases and J gave up 2 bases, with 8 bases separating them. The CDR3, as DNA: TGTGCCTGGCGCGGACACACAGATACGCAGTATTTT. This sequence encodes CAWRGHTDTQYF. Full variable domain (remainder filled in from reference TRBV30 and TRBJ2-3): SQTIHQWPATLVQPVGSPLSLECTVEGTSNPNLYWYRQAAGRGLQLLFYSVGIGQISSEVPQNLSASRPQDRQFILSSKKLLLSDSGFYLCAWRGHTDTQYFGPGTRLTVL.

V gene TRBV5-1 combines with J gene TRBJ2-1; 8 positions match TRBD1. V dropped 3 bases and J dropped 9; count of bases not matched to a gene: 2. CDR3 size: 12 residues. Germline CDR1 reads SGHRS; CDR2 reads YFSETQ. The CDR3 loop reads CASSSTGAEQFF. CDR3 nucleotides: TGCGCCAGCAGCTCGACAGGGGCTGAGCAGTTCTTC.

Turning to this clone: Its ends do not fully match the called genes, so a read error is possible. Different DNA sequences within this sample yield the same CDR3. The chain is built from TRBV5-1 and TRBJ1-5; no clear D. CDR3 size: 13 residues. The germline V gene has CDR1 SGHRS and CDR2 YFSETQ. The CDR3 loop reads CASRVDSNQPQHF. In DNA, the CDR3 is TGCGCCAGCAGGGTAGATAGCAATCAGCCCCAACATTTT.

This chain connects TRBV6-5 to TRBJ2-3, with no clear D. The CDR3 is 14 residues long. The V gene lost 5 bases and the J gene lost 2 bases, with 11 bases spanning the gap. The V gene's germline CDR1 is MNHEY and CDR2 SVGAGI. As DNA, the CDR3 is TGTGCCAGCAGTCGTTCCAAAGCCACAGATACGCAGTATTTT. This gives the protein CASSRSKATDTQYF.

The chain employs TRBV6-6 and TRBJ1-4, with a possible D match to TRBD1 (5 bases). Trimming removed 6 bases at V and 8 bases at J, with 16 bases between. The CDR3 is 14 amino acids. The V gene's germline CDR1 is MNHNY and CDR2 SVGAGI (reference sequence). The CDR3 region has the DNA TGTGCCAGCAGCGGGACGGACCAACGCGAAAAACTGTTTTTT. It encodes CASSGTDQREKLFF.

The chain is built from TRBV6-4 and TRBJ1-1; maybe TRBD1 (6 bases). This CDR3 comprises 12 residues. Germline V gene lookup returns CDR1 MRHNA and CDR2 SNTAGT. Trimming left V 0 bases short and J 11 bases short, with 10 bases between. CDR3 loop: CASSDSRGEAFF. Written as DNA, the CDR3 is TGTGCCAGCAGTGACTCGAGGGGGGAGGCTTTCTTT.

V is TRBV19 and J is TRBJ1-5, with 9 bases lining up with TRBD1. CDR1 and CDR2 (germline): LNHDA, SQIVND (reference sequence). CDR3 length: 16 residues. Trimming at V came to 11 bases and at J to 6 bases, leaving 17 bases not matched to a gene. Here the CDR3 reads CASYSGTGIMAQPQHF. In DNA, the CDR3 is TGTGCCTCCTACTCCGGGACAGGGATCATGGCTCAGCCCCAGCATTTT.

In DNA, the CDR3 is TGTGCCAGTAGTCCCCTGACCCCTAGCAATCAGCCCCAGCATTTT. It translates to CASSPLTPSNQPQHF. The genes are TRBV19 and TRBJ1-5; D unresolved. The CDR3 is made up of 15 amino acids. Germline assignment: CDR1 LNHDA and CDR2 SQIVND (reference sequence). Trimming stripped 5 bases from V and 0 bases from J, with 11 bases between.

The J gene is TRBJ1-6, the V gene TRBV7-3; unclear D gene. Germline CDR1 reads SGHTA; CDR2 reads FQGTGA. The CDR3 contains 13 residues. The V end lost 2 bases, the J end lost 10 bases, and 9 bases lay between the germline ends. This chain's CDR3 is CASSLDSLSPLHF. The CDR3 bases are TGTGCCAGCAGCTTAGATAGTTTGTCACCCCTCCACTTT.

The rearrangement joins TRBV7-2 to TRBJ2-2, with D perhaps matching TRBD2 (6 bases). The V gene's germline CDR1 is SGHTA and CDR2 FQGNSA. V was pared by 4 bases and J by 1 base, with 13 bases between. This CDR3 has 16 amino acids. This CDR3 is CASSSPRGMNTGELFF. Here the CDR3 DNA reads TGTGCCAGCAGCTCCCCCCGCGGGATGAACACCGGGGAGCTGTTTTTT.

This CDR3 reads CSAGTGVSDTQYF. The CDR3 DNA is TGCAGCGCCGGGACAGGGGTATCCGATACGCAGTATTTT. The rearrangement links TRBV29-1 to TRBJ2-3, with TRBD1 matching 10 bases. The CDR3 is made up of 13 amino acids. CDR1 SQVTM and CDR2 ANQGSEA come from the germline V gene. The V gene end was trimmed by 7 bases and the J gene end by 6 bases; junction bases not matched to a gene: 7.

The chain links TRBV6-5 to TRBJ2-1; TRBD1 aligns across 7 bases. Germline assignment: CDR1 MNHEY and CDR2 SVGAGI. Trimming removed 10 bases from V and 2 bases from J; junction bases left unmatched: 8. This CDR3 contains 14 residues. CDR3 DNA sequence: TGTGCCACCTCCCGGGACAGAACCTACAATGAGCAGTTCTTC. Residues: CATSRDRTYNEQFF.

This rearrangement joins TRBV11-3 to TRBJ2-3, with D possibly matching TRBD2 (6 bases). CDR1 is SGHNT and CDR2 is YENEEA in the germline V gene. Trimming took off 2 bases at V and 1 base at J, with 19 bases between the two ends. The CDR3 length is 18 residues. The CDR3 region has the DNA TGTGCCAGCAGCTTAACTTCCCCGGGGGAACCGGGCACAGATACGCAGTATTTT. As protein: CASSLTSPGEPGTDTQYF. Using reference TRBV11-3 and TRBJ2-3 for the parts outside the CDR3, the full variable domain is EAGVVQSPRYKIIEKKQPVAFWCNPISGHNTLYWYLQNLGQGPELLIRYENEEAVDDSQLPKDRFSAERLKGVDSTLKIQPAELGDSAVYLCASSLTSPGEPGTDTQYFGPGTRLTVL.

V gene TRBV5-1 combines with J gene TRBJ1-6; D is unresolved. The CDR3 is made up of 14 amino acids. Trimming removed 5 bases from V and 7 bases from J, with 13 bases in between. Per the germline V gene, CDR1 is SGHRS and CDR2 is YFSETQ. CDR3 coding DNA: TGCGCCAGCAGAGACGCAGGACTAAATTCACCCCTCCACTTT. As protein: CASRDAGLNSPLHF.

The rearrangement links TRBV15 to TRBJ1-6; 9 bases are a match to TRBD1. Germline assignment: CDR1 LNHNV and CDR2 YYDKDF (reference sequence). Trimming took 0 bases from V and 9 from J; bases not matched to a gene: 6. This CDR3 has 16 residues. CDR3 in DNA: TGTGCCACCAGCAGAGATGATGGGACAGGGATTTCACCCCTCCACTTT. It specifies CATSRDDGTGISPLHF.

The chain is built from TRBV7-2 and TRBJ2-2, with D maybe TRBD2 (6 bases). The CDR3 is 15 amino acids. The V end lost 1 base, the J end lost 4 bases, and 10 bases lay between the germline ends. Per germline, CDR1 SGHTA and CDR2 FQGNSA. CDR3 nucleotides: TGTGCCAGCAGCTTAGATGGCGGGATCACCGGGGAGCTGTTTTTT. Amino acid sequence: CASSLDGGITGELFF.

This rearrangement joins TRBV27 to TRBJ2-3, with no clear D. V was clipped by 3 bases and J by 0 bases, with 13 bases between them. Looked up from germline, CDR1 is MNHEY and CDR2 is SMNVEV (reference sequence). The CDR3 runs 16 residues. This chain's CDR3 is CASSFPNRDSTDTQYF. The CDR3 coding sequence is TGTGCCAGCAGTTTCCCCAATAGAGACAGCACAGATACGCAGTATTTT.

The J gene is TRBJ1-4, the V gene TRBV11-2; the D is unclear. CDR3 length equals 15 residues. V was trimmed by 0 bases and J by 1 base, leaving 6 bases between them. Germline-derived CDR1 and CDR2 are SGHAT and FQNNGV. The CDR3 region is CASSLDGGTNEKLFF. The CDR3 nucleotides are TGTGCCAGCAGCTTAGATGGAGGAACTAATGAAAAACTGTTTTTT.

V usage is TRBV2 and J usage is TRBJ1-4; 7 bases fit TRBD1. The germline V gene encodes CDR1 SNHLY and CDR2 FYNNEI. J lost 8 bases, V lost 3 bases, and 3 bases had no gene match. The CDR3 sequence is 13 residues long. The CDR3: CASSDRGEEKLFF. The CDR3 DNA is TGTGCCAGCAGTGACAGGGGGGAAGAAAAACTGTTTTTT.